The 4 T cell receptor beta chains presented below share a single source sample, sequenced in a study of blood T cell repertoires in COVID-19. The repertoire was sequenced with immunoSEQ multiplex PCR; TCRdb's copy has only in-frame clones and lacks some. Here the sample spans 200,000 to 250,000 clones, approximately 80% being singletons. Sequenced sample: PBMCs or T cells enriched from blood (not recorded which). Every receptor here comes from a man between 60 and 70 years old who had recovered from COVID-19.

The gene calls are TRBV4-3 and TRBJ2-7, with 8 positions matching TRBD1. The V gene's germline CDR1 is LGHNA and CDR2 YSLEER. The CDR3 totals 16 residues. Losses at the gene ends were 2 bases for V and 2 bases for J; bases not matched to a gene: 8. In DNA form, the CDR3 reads TGCGCCAGCAGCCAAACCGACAGGGGTTTTACCTACGAGCAGTACTTC. It translates to CASSQTDRGFTYEQYF.

The V call is TRBV28, the J call TRBJ2-7; TRBD2 is a possible D gene (5 bases). CDR1 is MDHEN, CDR2 SYDVKM, per germline. CDR3 length: 13 amino acids. The V and J ends lost 5 bases and 7 bases respectively, with 15 bases between them. This CDR3 is CASSTGLGGEQYF. The CDR3 DNA reads TGTGCCAGCAGTACTGGTTTGGGCGGGGAGCAGTACTTC.

The chain carries TRBV13 and TRBJ2-7, with 9 bases fitting TRBD1. In germline, CDR1 is PRHDT, CDR2 FYEKMQ (reference sequence). The CDR3 loop spans 13 amino acids. Trimming at V came to 5 bases and at J to 4 bases, leaving 3 bases not matched to a gene. The CDR3 spells CASSPGQGYEQYF. CDR3 nucleotide sequence: TGTGCCAGCAGCCCCGGACAGGGGTACGAGCAGTACTTC. The variable domain in full, completed from reference TRBV13 and TRBJ2-7, reads AAGVIQSPRHLIKEKRETATLKCYPIPRHDTVYWYQQGPGQDPQFLISFYEKMQSDKGSIPDRFSAQQFSDYHSELNMSSLELGDSALYFCASSPGQGYEQYFGPGTRLTVT.

V usage is TRBV5-1 and J usage is TRBJ2-5, with TRBD2 matching 7 bases. This CDR3 contains 14 residues. Germline assignment: CDR1 SGHRS and CDR2 YFSETQ. Trimming cost V 4 bases and J 5 bases; bases outside gene matches: 8. In DNA, the CDR3 is TGCGCCAGCAGCGACCGACTAGCTTCTGAGACCCAGTACTTC. Its protein is CASSDRLASETQYF.